These 5 T cell receptor beta chains came from one sample sequenced in a study of control samples from healthy donors and cancer patients. Produced via immunoSEQ multiplex PCR; TCRdb's table is partial and in-frame only. The table shows some 40,000 clones, with roughly 94% occurring only once. Sequenced sample: blood. These TCRs come from a man aged 60 to 75 in good health.

The chain joins TRBV27 to TRBJ1-2; 8 nucleotides agree with TRBD1. The ends lost 5 bases at V and 6 bases at J; junction bases unmatched: 5. This CDR3 comprises 13 residues. CDR1 is MNHEY and CDR2 is SMNVEV in the germline V gene (reference sequence). CDR3 residues: CASSQRTGNGYTF. CDR3 nucleotide sequence: TGTGCCAGCAGTCAAAGGACAGGGAATGGCTACACCTTC.

The rearrangement links TRBV6-1 to TRBJ1-5, with a weak D call TRBD1 (6 bases). CDR1 is MNHNS and CDR2 is SASEGT in the germline V gene. The V gene lost 0 bases and the J gene lost 0 bases, with 6 bases spanning the gap. This CDR3 has 15 residues. The CDR3 region is CASSEAGHSNQPQHF. CDR3 in DNA: TGTGCCAGCAGTGAAGCGGGACATAGCAATCAGCCCCAGCATTTT.

The genes are TRBV5-1 and TRBJ2-7, with 7 positions matching TRBD1. CDR3 length equals 15 residues. V shed 4 bases and J 0 bases; nucleotides not matched to a gene: 7. Germline values: CDR1 SGHRS, CDR2 YFSETQ. The CDR3: CASSPGQTSSYEQYF. The CDR3 nucleotides are TGCGCCAGCAGCCCGGGACAGACGAGCTCCTACGAGCAGTACTTC.

The V call is TRBV3-1 (or the pseudogene TRBV3-2), the J call TRBJ2-3; D gene unclear. V lost 5 bases and J lost 5, with 14 bases in between. Germline V gene lookup returns CDR1 LGHDT and CDR2 YNNKEL (reference sequence). This CDR3 is 14 amino acids long. CDR3 sequence (DNA): TGTGCCAGCAGCATATTTCTTCCGCAAGATACGCAGTATTTT. As protein: CASSIFLPQDTQYF.

This chain connects TRBV18 to TRBJ1-6, with a weak D call TRBD1 (5 bases). This CDR3 has 13 amino acids. The V and J ends lost 3 bases and 8 bases respectively, with 8 bases between them. Germline-derived CDR1 and CDR2 are KGHSH and LQKENI. CDR3 sequence reads: CASSPGADSPLHF. CDR3 bases: TGTGCCAGCTCACCCGGGGCGGATTCACCCCTCCACTTT.